One and the same sample provided the 16 T cell receptor beta chains below, sequenced in a study of T cells in Graves' hyperthyroidism and ophthalmopathy. The source material, RNA transcripts, was used to amplify TCR beta CDR3 regions. HTBI primers were the set used in a first-round RT-PCR of the TCR CDR3. Via MiXCR, TCRdb re-called the multiplex PCR reads, giving one row per CDR3 protein. The table lists some 600,000 distinct CDR3 sequences, around 14% of them singletons. The specimen was blood. The receptors shown here come from a woman in her twenties or thirties with Graves' hyperthyroidism that later progressed to Graves' ophthalmopathy.

This clonotype was recorded many times. The CDR3 nucleotides read TGTGCTAGTGGTCCTTCTGGGGAGACCCAGTACTTC. Translation: CASGPSGETQYF. The V call is TRBV12-5, the J call TRBJ2-5; no reliable D call. With 5 bases removed from V and 5 bases from J, the gap between germline ends came to 9 bases. Germline loops: CDR1 LGHNT, CDR2 FRNRAP. The length of the CDR3 is 12 residues.

At least ten counts were recorded for this clonotype. V usage is TRBV3-1 and J usage is TRBJ1-1; D gene uncertain. Between the trimmed V and J ends, which lost 3 bases and 6 bases, there was a span of 14 bases. The CDR3 sequence is 14 residues long. Germline V gene lookup returns CDR1 LGHDT and CDR2 YNNKEL (reference sequence). CDR3 bases: TGTGCCAGCAGCCACCGCGCGGGCGGGGCTGAAGCTTTCTTT. As protein: CASSHRAGGAEAFF. The full variable domain, in which reference TRBV3-1 and TRBJ1-1 provide the parts outside the CDR3, is DTAVSQTPKYLVTQMGNDKSIKCEQNLGHDTMYWYKQDSKKFLKIMFSYNNKELIINETVPNRFSPKSPDKAHLNLHINSLELGDSAVYFCASSHRAGGAEAFFGQGTRLTVV.

This clonotype has just a few counts. The chain couples TRBV12-3 or TRBV12-4 to TRBJ1-1; D ambiguous. The CDR3 sequence is 13 residues long. The CDR3 DNA is TGTGCTTTCCGGGCACAGTTGAACACTGAAGCTTTCTTT. Translation gives CAFRAQLNTEAFF.

This clonotype was seen ten or more times. In DNA, the CDR3 is TGTGCCATCAGTGAGTCTTCGACAGGGGATCCCTACGAGCAGTACTTC. As protein: CAISESSTGDPYEQYF. The V call is TRBV10-3, the J call TRBJ2-7; 8 nucleotides match TRBD1. Germline CDR1 and CDR2: ENHRY and SYGVKD. The CDR3 runs 16 residues. The V gene end was trimmed by 0 bases and the J gene end by 2 bases; junction bases not matched to a gene: 6.

There are many counts of this clonotype. The chain links TRBV18 to TRBJ1-1, with 7 bases matching TRBD1. This CDR3 region has 16 residues. Germline V gene data show CDR1 as KGHSH and CDR2 as LQKENI. With 2 bases clipped from V and 0 bases from J, the junction kept 6 bases outside the gene matches. CDR3 sequence: CASSPMDRQLNTEAFF. The CDR3 DNA follows: TGTGCCAGCTCACCAATGGACAGGCAACTGAACACTGAAGCTTTCTTT.

This clonotype was counted many times. The chain uses TRBV19 and TRBJ1-6; 9 bases are shared with TRBD1. Per the germline V gene, CDR1 is LNHDA and CDR2 is SQIVND (reference sequence). There are 12 residues in the CDR3. V gave up 9 bases and J gave up 9 bases; unmatched junction bases: 3. CDR3 bases: TGTGCCAGCTCGACAGGGGGTTCACCCCTCCACTTT. It is translated as CASSTGGSPLHF.

This clonotype has ten or more counts. The J gene is TRBJ2-7, the V gene TRBV27; D unresolved. Germline-derived CDR1 and CDR2 are MNHEY and SMNVEV (reference sequence). V lost 5 bases and J 6 bases, leaving 20 bases between the germline ends. The CDR3 is 15 amino acids. CDR3 sequence (DNA): TGTGCCAGCAGTCCGACGGCTAGAAGAAAAGGCGAGCAGTACTTC. Translation gives CASSPTARRKGEQYF.

This clonotype was counted ten times or more. The chain employs TRBV28 and TRBJ1-2; D is possibly TRBD1 (5 bases). This CDR3 spans 13 amino acids. Germline lookup yields CDR1 MDHEN and CDR2 SYDVKM. Trimming took 3 bases from V and 4 from J, leaving 9 bases between them. CDR3 DNA: TGTGCCAGCAGTTTCAATAGGGGCTATGGCTACACCTTC. This sequence encodes CASSFNRGYGYTF.

This clonotype showed up many times. This chain joins TRBV27 and TRBJ2-7, with D possibly matching TRBD2 (5 bases). The length of the CDR3 is 15 residues. V lost 2 bases and J 5 bases, leaving 16 bases between the germline ends. Germline V lookup: CDR1 MNHEY, CDR2 SMNVEV (reference sequence). Here the CDR3 DNA reads TGTGCCAGCAGTTTACGAGGGAGTGAAGTGAACGAGCAGTACTTC. As protein: CASSLRGSEVNEQYF.

The chain couples TRBV27 to TRBJ1-4; weak D call: TRBD1 (6 bases). Per germline, CDR1 MNHEY and CDR2 SMNVEV (reference sequence). This CDR3 comprises 19 residues. V dropped 2 bases and J dropped 0 bases, with 19 bases sitting between them. The CDR3 sequence: CASSLRPAGADATNEKLFF. The CDR3, as DNA: TGTGCCAGCAGTTTAAGACCCGCAGGGGCCGATGCAACTAATGAAAAACTGTTTTTT.

This clonotype was counted many times. The gene calls are TRBV19 and TRBJ2-7, with D perhaps assigned TRBD1 or TRBD2 (5 bases each). Germline loops: CDR1 LNHDA, CDR2 SQIVND (reference sequence). This CDR3 has 14 residues. The V gene lost 5 bases and the J gene lost 5 bases, with 16 bases spanning the gap. In nucleotides, the CDR3 is TGTGCCAGTAGTGACGGGACGACCGTCCACGAGCAGTACTTC. Its translation is CASSDGTTVHEQYF.

The chain uses TRBV5-1 and TRBJ1-4, with 8 bases that match TRBD1. CDR1 is SGHRS and CDR2 is YFSETQ in the germline V gene. This CDR3 comprises 15 residues. V was pared by 0 bases and J by 7 bases, with 5 bases of the junction left unmatched. In DNA form, the CDR3 reads TGCGCCAGCAGCTTGGACAGGACAGGGAGTGAAAAACTGTTTTTT. Its translation is CASSLDRTGSEKLFF. Combining the CDR3 with reference TRBV5-1 and TRBJ1-4 gives the whole variable domain KAGVTQTPRYLIKTRGQQVTLSCSPISGHRSVSWYQQTPGQGLQFLFEYFSETQRNKGNFPGRFSGRQFSNSRSEMNVSTLELGDSALYLCASSLDRTGSEKLFFGSGTQLSVL.

This clonotype was counted many times. The rearrangement uses TRBV11-2 and TRBJ1-1; D gene ambiguous. V lost 6 bases to trimming and J lost 7 bases, with 15 bases between them. This CDR3 has 13 residues. Germline assignment: CDR1 SGHAT and CDR2 FQNNGV. The DNA for the CDR3 is TGTGCCAGCAGTTCCGTAGAGCTGCGTGAAGCTTTCTTT. This gives the protein CASSSVELREAFF. The variable domain in full, completed from reference TRBV11-2 and TRBJ1-1, reads EAGVAQSPRYKIIEKRQSVAFWCNPISGHATLYWYQQILGQGPKLLIQFQNNGVVDDSQLPKDRFSAERLKGVDSTLKIQPAKLEDSAVYLCASSSVELREAFFGQGTRLTVV.

In its sample, this clonotype was seen many times. V and J are TRBV7-8 and TRBJ2-7; TRBD1 is a possible D gene (6 bases). Germline values: CDR1 SGHVS, CDR2 FQNEAQ. Trimming cost V 2 bases and J 3 bases, with 11 bases left between them. The CDR3 totals 14 residues. The CDR3 is CASSLTGRIYEQYF. CDR3 sequence (DNA): TGTGCCAGCAGCTTAACAGGGCGAATCTACGAGCAGTACTTC.

The chain has TRBV6-2 or TRBV6-3 and TRBJ2-3; D not resolved. From germline, CDR1 is MNHEY and CDR2 SVGEGT. Trimming took off 6 bases at V and 2 bases at J, with 12 bases between the two ends. CDR3 length: 14 residues. CDR3 sequence reads: CASSLLRYTDTQYF. In DNA, the CDR3 is TGTGCCAGCAGCCTACTCCGATACACAGATACGCAGTATTTT.

Only a few counts were recorded for this clonotype. The chain recombines TRBV18 with TRBJ2-7, with 8 bases aligning to TRBD1. V gave up 3 bases and J gave up 5 bases; unmatched junction bases: 6. CDR3 length: 14 residues. The germline CDR1 and CDR2 sequences are KGHSH and LQKENI. The CDR3 DNA reads TGTGCCAGCTCACCGGGGACAGGCACCCACGAGCAGTACTTC. Amino acids: CASSPGTGTHEQYF. Full variable domain (remainder filled in from reference TRBV18 and TRBJ2-7): NAGVMQNPRHLVRRRGQEARLRCSPMKGHSHVYWYRQLPEEGLKFMVYLQKENIIDESGMPKERFSAEFPKEGPSILRIQQVVRGDSAAYFCASSPGTGTHEQYFGPGTRLTVT.